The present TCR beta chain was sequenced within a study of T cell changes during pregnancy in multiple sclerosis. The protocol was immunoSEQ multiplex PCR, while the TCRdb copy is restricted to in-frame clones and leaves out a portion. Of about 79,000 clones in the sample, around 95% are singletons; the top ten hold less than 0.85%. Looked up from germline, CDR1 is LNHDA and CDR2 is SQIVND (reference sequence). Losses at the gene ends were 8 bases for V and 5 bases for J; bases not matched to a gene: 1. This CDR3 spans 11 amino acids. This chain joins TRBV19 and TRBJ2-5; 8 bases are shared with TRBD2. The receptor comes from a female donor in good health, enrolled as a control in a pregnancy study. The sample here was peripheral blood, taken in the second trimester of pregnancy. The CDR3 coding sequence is TGTGCCAGTGGGACTAGGGAGACCCAGTACTTC. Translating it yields CASGTRETQYF.